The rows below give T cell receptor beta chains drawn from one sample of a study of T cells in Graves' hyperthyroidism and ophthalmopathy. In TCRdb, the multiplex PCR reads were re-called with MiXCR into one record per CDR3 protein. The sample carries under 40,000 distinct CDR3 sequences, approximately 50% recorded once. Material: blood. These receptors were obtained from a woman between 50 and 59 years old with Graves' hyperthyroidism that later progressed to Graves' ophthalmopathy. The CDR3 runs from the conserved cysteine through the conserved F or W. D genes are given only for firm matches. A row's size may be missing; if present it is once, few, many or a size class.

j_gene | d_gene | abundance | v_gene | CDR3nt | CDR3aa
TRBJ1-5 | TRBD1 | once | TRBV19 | TGTGCCAGTAGTATAGGTGGTGACAGGGGTAGCAATCAGCCCCAGCATTTT | CASSIGGDRGSNQPQHF
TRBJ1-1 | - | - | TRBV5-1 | - | CASSLFGVGNTEAAF
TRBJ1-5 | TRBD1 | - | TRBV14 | TGTGCCAGCAGCCAAGTTCACAGGGGCGGGAACAATCAGCCCCAGCATTTT | CASSQVHRGGNNQPQHF
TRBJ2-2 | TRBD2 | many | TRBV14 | TGTGCCAGCAGCACCGAAGCGGGAGACGGGGAGCTGTTTTTT | CASSTEAGDGELFF
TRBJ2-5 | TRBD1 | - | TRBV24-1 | TGTGCCACCAGTGATGGACAGGGATTTGGGACCCAGTACTTC | CATSDGQGFGTQYF
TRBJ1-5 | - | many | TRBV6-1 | TGTGCCAGCAGTGAAGCTGGAGGGTCAAGGCAGCCCCAGCATTTT | CASSEAGGSRQPQHF
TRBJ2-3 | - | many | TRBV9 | TGTGCCAGCAGCCAAGAGGGGACACAGGGAGCATTCACAGATACGCAGTATTTT | CASSQEGTQGAFTDTQYF
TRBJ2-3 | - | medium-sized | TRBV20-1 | TGCAGTGCTAGGAGCCATTCTAGCACAGATACGCAGTATTTT | CSARSHSSTDTQYF
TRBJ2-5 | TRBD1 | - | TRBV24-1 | TGTGCCACCAGTGAACACACAGGGGCGCGTAGGGAGACCCAGTACTTC | CATSEHTGARRETQYF
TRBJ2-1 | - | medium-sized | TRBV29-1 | TGCAGCGTTGAAGATCTCTATCGGACTTCGGAGAATGAGCAGTTCTTC | CSVEDLYRTSENEQFF
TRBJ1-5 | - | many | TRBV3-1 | TGTGCCAGCAGCCAAGGGAGGTTACAGCCCCAGCATTTT | CASSQGRLQPQHF
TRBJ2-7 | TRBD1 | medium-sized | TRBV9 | TGTGCCAGCAGCGTAGAGGGACAGGCCAACTACGAGCAGTACTTC | CASSVEGQANYEQYF
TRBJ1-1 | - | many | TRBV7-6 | TGTGCCAGCAGCTCCCTTCGGGAGGGGAGTGAAGCTTTCTTT | CASSSLREGSEAFF
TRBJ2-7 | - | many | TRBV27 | TGTGCCAGCAGTTTAAGAACAGGGTACGAGCAGTACTTC | CASSLRTGYEQYF